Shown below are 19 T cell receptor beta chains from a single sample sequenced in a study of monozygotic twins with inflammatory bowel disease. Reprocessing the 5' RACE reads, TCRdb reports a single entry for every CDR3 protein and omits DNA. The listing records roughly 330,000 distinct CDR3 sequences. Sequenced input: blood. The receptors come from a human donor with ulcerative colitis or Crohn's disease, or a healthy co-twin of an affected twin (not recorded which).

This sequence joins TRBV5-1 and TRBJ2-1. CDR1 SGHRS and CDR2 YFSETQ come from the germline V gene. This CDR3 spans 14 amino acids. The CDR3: CASSLGDVHNEQFF.

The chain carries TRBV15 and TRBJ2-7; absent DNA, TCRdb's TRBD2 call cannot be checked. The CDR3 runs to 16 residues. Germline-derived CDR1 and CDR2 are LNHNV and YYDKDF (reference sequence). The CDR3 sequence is CATSREPSGRSYEQYF.

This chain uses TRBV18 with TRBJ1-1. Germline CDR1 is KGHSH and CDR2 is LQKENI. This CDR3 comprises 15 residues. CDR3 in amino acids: CASSPTFGWDTEAFF.

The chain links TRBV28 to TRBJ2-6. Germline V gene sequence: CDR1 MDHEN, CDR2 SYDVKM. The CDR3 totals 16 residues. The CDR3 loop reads CASSLNRSSGANVLTF.

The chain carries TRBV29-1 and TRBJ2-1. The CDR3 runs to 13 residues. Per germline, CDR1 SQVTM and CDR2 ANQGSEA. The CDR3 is CSVEESSYNEQFF.

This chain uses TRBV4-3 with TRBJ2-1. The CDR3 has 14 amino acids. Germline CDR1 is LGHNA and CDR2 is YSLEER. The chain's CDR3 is CASSQAAVYNEQFF.

Here the CDR3 reads CATSRDGTGVRETQYF. This chain connects TRBV15 to TRBJ2-5; TCRdb's D call, TRBD1, is unchecked because there is no DNA. From germline, CDR1 is LNHNV and CDR2 YYDKDF (reference sequence). The CDR3 is 16 residues long.

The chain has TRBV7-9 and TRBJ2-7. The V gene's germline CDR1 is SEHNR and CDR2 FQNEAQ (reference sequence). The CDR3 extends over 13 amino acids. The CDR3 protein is CASSLGGFYEQCF.

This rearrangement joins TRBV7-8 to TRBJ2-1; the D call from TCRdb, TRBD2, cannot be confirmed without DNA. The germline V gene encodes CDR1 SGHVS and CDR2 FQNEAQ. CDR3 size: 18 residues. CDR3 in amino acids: CASSLGLAGVLVGSEQFF. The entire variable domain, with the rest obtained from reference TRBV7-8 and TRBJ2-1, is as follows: GAGVSQSPRYKVAKRGQDVALRCDPISGHVSLFWYQQALGQGPEFLTYFQNEAQLDKSGLPSDRFFAERPEGSVSTLKIQRTQQEDSAVYLCASSLGLAGVLVGSEQFFGPGTRLTVL.

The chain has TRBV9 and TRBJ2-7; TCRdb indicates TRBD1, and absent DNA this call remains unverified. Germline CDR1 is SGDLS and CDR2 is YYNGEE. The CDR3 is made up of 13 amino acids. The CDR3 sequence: CASSVADSYEQYF.

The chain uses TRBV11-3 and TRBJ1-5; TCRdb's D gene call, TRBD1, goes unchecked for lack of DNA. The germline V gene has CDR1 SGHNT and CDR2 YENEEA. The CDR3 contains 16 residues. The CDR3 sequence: CASRVRDRDSNQPQHF.

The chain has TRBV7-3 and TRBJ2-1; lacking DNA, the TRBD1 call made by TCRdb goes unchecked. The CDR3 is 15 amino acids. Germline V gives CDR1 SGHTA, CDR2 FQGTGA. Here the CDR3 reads CASSLSALDQVEQFF.

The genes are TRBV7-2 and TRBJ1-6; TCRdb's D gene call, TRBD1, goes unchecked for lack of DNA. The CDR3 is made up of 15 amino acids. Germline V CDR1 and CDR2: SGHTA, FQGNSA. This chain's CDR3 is CASSLEEQGNSPLHF.

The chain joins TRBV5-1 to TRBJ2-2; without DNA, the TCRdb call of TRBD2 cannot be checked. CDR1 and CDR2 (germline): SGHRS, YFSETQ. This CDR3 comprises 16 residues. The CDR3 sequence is CASSPTSGRETGELFF.

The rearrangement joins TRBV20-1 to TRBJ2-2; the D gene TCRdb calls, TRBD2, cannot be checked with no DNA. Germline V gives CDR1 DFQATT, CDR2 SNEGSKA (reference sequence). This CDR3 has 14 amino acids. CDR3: CSASSGAIYGELFF.

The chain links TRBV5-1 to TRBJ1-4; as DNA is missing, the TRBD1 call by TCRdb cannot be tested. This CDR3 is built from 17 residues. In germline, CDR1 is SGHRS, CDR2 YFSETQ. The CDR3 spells CASSLGTGRKGNEKLFF.

This CDR3 reads CASSLRLAGGSSYNEQFF. The chain employs TRBV5-5 and TRBJ2-1; TCRdb's D call of TRBD2 is untestable without DNA. The CDR3 loop spans 18 amino acids. The germline V gene has CDR1 SGHKS and CDR2 YYEKEE (reference sequence).

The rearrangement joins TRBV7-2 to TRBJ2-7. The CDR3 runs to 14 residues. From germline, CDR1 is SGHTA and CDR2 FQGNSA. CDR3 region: CASSETYHPYEQYF.

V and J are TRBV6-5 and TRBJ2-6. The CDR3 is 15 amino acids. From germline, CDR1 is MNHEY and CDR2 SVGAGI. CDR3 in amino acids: CASSYSGTGANVLTF.